One and the same sample provided the 5 T cell receptor beta chains below, sequenced in a study of cytomegalovirus exposure and HLA in healthy donors. Profiling relied on immunoSEQ multiplex PCR, and the TCRdb table lists in-frame clones only, not all of them. The data contain about 130,000 clones, roughly 87% of them singletons. Material for sequencing was PBMCs. The receptors stem from a woman between 18 and 30 years old in good health and CMV-seronegative.

The rearrangement links TRBV5-5 to TRBJ2-1; 10 positions match TRBD2. The CDR3 is 17 amino acids. J lost 7 bases, V lost 0 bases, and 10 bases had no gene match. Germline assignment: CDR1 SGHKS and CDR2 YYEKEE (reference sequence). CDR3 bases: TGTGCCAGCAGCTTGGCGGTGAGCGGGGGGGCCTTGAATGAGCAGTTCTTC. This sequence encodes CASSLAVSGGALNEQFF. The full variable domain, its missing parts supplied by reference TRBV5-5 and TRBJ2-1, is DAGVTQSPTHLIKTRGQQVTLRCSPISGHKSVSWYQQVLGQGPQFIFQYYEKEERGRGNFPDRFSARQFPNYSSELNVNALLLGDSALYLCASSLAVSGGALNEQFFGPGTRLTVL.

This clone occurred once. V is TRBV6-1 and J is TRBJ2-3, with TRBD2 matching over 8 bases. After removal of 10 bases from V and 8 bases from J, the junction contained 14 bases not matched to a gene. The germline V gene encodes CDR1 MNHNS and CDR2 SASEGT. The CDR3 loop spans 14 amino acids. CDR3 sequence: CAIIQTGTRGTQYF. CDR3 DNA sequence: TGTGCCATCATTCAAACCGGGACTAGAGGTACGCAGTATTTT.

CDR3 region: CAWSVPLNIREPANYGYTF. CDR3 coding DNA: TGTGCCTGGAGTGTACCCCTTAACATCAGGGAACCAGCTAACTATGGCTACACCTTC. The chain carries TRBV30 and TRBJ1-2; possible D gene TRBD1, 5 bases. CDR1 and CDR2 (germline): GTSNPN, SVGIG (reference sequence). Trimming stripped 0 bases from V and 0 bases from J, with 23 bases between. The CDR3 loop spans 19 amino acids.

The J gene is TRBJ1-6, the V gene TRBV7-2; no reliable D call. This CDR3 is 13 amino acids long. The germline V and J ends were trimmed by 1 base and 9 bases, with 7 bases remaining between them. CDR1 SGHTA and CDR2 FQGNSA come from the germline V gene. CDR3 nucleotides: TGTGCCAGCAGCTTAGTTGAGAGTTCACCCCTCCACTTT. Translation: CASSLVESSPLHF.

The CDR3 coding sequence is TGTGCCAGCAGTGAAGTCAATGGAGGGATGGGGGAGACCCAGTACTTC. It codes for CASSEVNGGMGETQYF. The chain combines TRBV2 with TRBJ2-5; D possibly corresponds to TRBD2 (6 bases). This CDR3 region has 16 residues. V was pared by 1 base and J by 5 bases, with 17 bases between. In germline, CDR1 is SNHLY, CDR2 FYNNEI.